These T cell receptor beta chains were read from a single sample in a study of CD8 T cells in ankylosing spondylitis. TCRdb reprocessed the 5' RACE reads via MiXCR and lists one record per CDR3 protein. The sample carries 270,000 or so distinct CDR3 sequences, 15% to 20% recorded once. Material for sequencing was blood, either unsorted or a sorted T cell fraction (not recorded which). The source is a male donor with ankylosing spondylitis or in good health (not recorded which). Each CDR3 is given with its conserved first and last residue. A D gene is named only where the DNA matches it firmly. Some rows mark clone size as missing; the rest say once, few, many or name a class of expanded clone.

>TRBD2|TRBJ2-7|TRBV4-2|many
TGTGCCAGCAGCCACCGGGTAGCGGGAGGATCCTACGAGCAGTACTTC
CASSHRVAGGSYEQYF
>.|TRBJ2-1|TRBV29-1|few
TGCAGCGTTACCCGAGAGGAGCAGTTCTTC
CSVTREEQFF
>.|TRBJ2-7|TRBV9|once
TGTGCCAGCAGCGTAGTAGGGGATAGCTCCTACGAGCAGTACTTC
CASSVVGDSSYEQYF
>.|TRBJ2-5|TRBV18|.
TGTGCCAGCTCAACCGGGCTTGAGACCCAGTACTTC
CASSTGLETQYF
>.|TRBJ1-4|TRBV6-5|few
TGTGCCAGCAGTTACAGGGGAGGGGATGAAAAACTGTTTTTT
CASSYRGGDEKLFF
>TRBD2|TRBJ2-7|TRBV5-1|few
TGCGCCAGCAGCCCAGCCCCCCGGGAGGGCCTTTCCTACGAGCAGTACTTC
CASSPAPREGLSYEQYF
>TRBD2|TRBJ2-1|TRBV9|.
TGTGCCAGCAGGACGAGTATAAGCGGGAGCTCCTACAATGAGCAGTTCTTC
CASRTSISGSSYNEQFF
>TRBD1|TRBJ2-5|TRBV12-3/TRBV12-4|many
TGTGCCAGCAGAAACTGGGACAGGGAAGAGACCCAGTACTTC
CASRNWDREETQYF
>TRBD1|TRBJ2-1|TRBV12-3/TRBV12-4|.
TGTGCCAGCAGTTTAAGGCCGGGACAGGGGTGGCATGAGCAGTTCTTC
CASSLRPGQGWHEQFF
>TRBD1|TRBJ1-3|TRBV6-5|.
TGTGCCAGCAGTTCCGGGACAGGTCTGCTCTCTGGAAACACCATATATTTT
CASSSGTGLLSGNTIYF
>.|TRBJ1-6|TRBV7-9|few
TGTGCCAGCAGCTTAGGGAGGGGGAGATATTCACCCCTCCACTTT
CASSLGRGRYSPLHF
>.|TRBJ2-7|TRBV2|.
TGTGCCAGCAGTGAAGGCTGGGTGGGAAGCTCCTACGAGCAGTACTTC
CASSEGWVGSSYEQYF
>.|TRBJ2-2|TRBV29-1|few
TGCAGCGTTGGGGACTTCACCGGGGAGCTGTTTTTT
CSVGDFTGELFF
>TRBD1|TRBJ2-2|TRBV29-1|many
TGCAGCGCCCTAATCGGGACAGGGGTGCTTGGGGGGGAGCTGTTTTTT
CSALIGTGVLGGELFF
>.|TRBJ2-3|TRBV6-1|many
TGTGCCAGCAGCCCCCCGGGGGAGATAAATACGCAGTATTTT
CASSPPGEINTQYF
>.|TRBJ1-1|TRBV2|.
TGTGCCAGCAGTGGTCGGGGTATCGGTGAAGCTTTCTTT
CASSGRGIGEAFF